This T cell receptor (beta chain) came from a study of cytomegalovirus exposure and HLA in healthy donors. Study-wide context: Samples from HLA-typed donors yielded around 79 million unique TCRs in an early data release.

While unrecorded immune exposures were likely, the donors were nominally healthy when sampled. The V and J ends lost 3 bases and 3 bases respectively, with 9 bases between them. The CDR3 has 13 amino acids. Looked up from germline, CDR1 is KGHSH and CDR2 is LQKENI. The primer mix had 60 Vbeta and 13 Jbeta primers. The data were produced by immunoSEQ multiplex PCR, yet TCRdb's version contains in-frame clones alone and is incomplete. The table records about 200,000 clones, approximately 78% of them present only once. The sequencing sample was made of PBMCs. The chain has TRBV18 and TRBJ2-7, with a tentative D call TRBD1 (6 bases). This TCR derives from a young man in good health and CMV-seronegative. CDR3 DNA: TGTGCCAGCTCACCGGGGGACAACTACGAGCAGTACTTC. Protein sequence: CASSPGDNYEQYF.